This entry lists 27 T cell receptor beta chains sequenced from one sample in a study of blood T cells in healthy people across ages. Using a J-beta primer mix together with a sample-barcoded 5' primer, a second PCR was run for about 6 to 12 cycles. TCRdb fed the 5' RACE reads into MiXCR, producing one record per CDR3 protein. The sample records 600,000 to 650,000 distinct CDR3 sequences, under 65% being singletons. Source material: blood. Source of these receptors: a man aged 60 to 75 in good health.

This rearrangement joins TRBV10-3 to TRBJ2-5; 8 positions agree with TRBD2. The CDR3 consists of 14 residues. Unmatched junction bases numbered 7, after V lost 2 bases and J lost 8 bases. Germline assignment: CDR1 ENHRY and CDR2 SYGVKD. The CDR3 nucleotides are TGTGCCATCAGTGAGCTAGCGGGCGGGGCAACCCAGTACTTC. This encodes CAISELAGGATQYF.

The chain couples TRBV10-3 to TRBJ2-1; 9 bases fit TRBD2. The CDR3 is 14 residues long. The V segment lost 6 bases and the J segment 9 bases; nucleotides outside the gene matches: 9. Germline CDR1 and CDR2: ENHRY and SYGVKD. CDR3 loop: CAIRPGLARGEQFF. The CDR3 DNA reads TGTGCCATCAGACCCGGACTAGCGCGCGGTGAGCAGTTCTTC.

Comments on this clonotype: The germline gene is not matched at one end of the junction; a read error may be the cause. This rearrangement joins TRBV5-1 to TRBJ1-1, with TRBD1 as a possible D gene (6 bases). CDR3 length: 14 residues. Per the germline V gene, CDR1 is SGHRS and CDR2 is YFSETQ. For the CDR3, the DNA is TGCGCCTGCAGCTTGGGGGGCGGGAGCACTGAAGCTTTCTTT. Residues: CACSLGGGSTEAFF.

The rearrangement uses TRBV5-1 and TRBJ2-7, with unresolved D. The CDR3 has 12 residues. Germline V gene sequence: CDR1 SGHRS, CDR2 YFSETQ. V was shortened by 2 bases and J by 5 bases, with 8 bases between the two germline ends. The CDR3 nucleotides are TGCGCCAGCAGCTTACAATCCAACGAGCAGTACTTC. Translated, it gives CASSLQSNEQYF.

This clonotype was picked up a small number of times. This chain links TRBV12-3 or TRBV12-4 with TRBJ2-3; D perhaps matches TRBD1 (5 bases). The CDR3 runs to 14 residues. Trimming shortened V by 10 bases and J by 0 bases, and 14 bases separated the two germline ends. This CDR3 reads CANRQGPSTDTQYF. In DNA, the CDR3 is TGTGCCAACCGGCAGGGCCCTAGCACAGATACGCAGTATTTT.

The chain employs TRBV21-1 and TRBJ2-1; TRBD2, the table's D call, was not compared with the DNA. TRBV21-1 is shown as a pseudogene. This CDR3 spans 15 amino acids. The CDR3 loop is CASSPVATSPNEQFF. In nucleotides, the CDR3 is TGTGCCAGCAGCCCGGTAGCGACTAGCCCCAATGAGCAGTTCTTC.

V usage is TRBV20-1 and J usage is TRBJ1-4; D not certain. Germline-derived CDR1 and CDR2 are DFQATT and SNEGSKA (reference sequence). V lost 0 bases to trimming and J lost 6 bases, with 11 bases between them. The CDR3 consists of 14 residues. The CDR3 sequence is CSARDPAQDEKLFF. The CDR3 region has the DNA TGCAGTGCTAGAGACCCGGCCCAGGATGAAAAACTGTTTTTT.

This sequence joins TRBV20-1 and TRBJ2-5; D not certain. V was cut by 6 bases and J by 7 bases, with 15 bases left in between. The germline V gene has CDR1 DFQATT and CDR2 SNEGSKA (reference sequence). This CDR3 has 12 residues. CDR3 loop: CSAPPQSGTQYF. CDR3 DNA: TGCAGTGCCCCCCCCCAGTCAGGGACCCAGTACTTC.

About this clonotype: An end of the junction differs from the germline gene, which may be a read error. The genes are TRBV18 and TRBJ2-7, with TRBD2 as a possible D gene (6 bases). There are 14 residues in the CDR3. Germline V CDR1 and CDR2: KGHSH, LQKENI. The CDR3 loop reads CASSPPGLSDEQYF. The DNA of the CDR3 is TGTGCCAGCTCCCCGCCGGGACTCTCCGACGAGCAGTACTTC.

V gene TRBV27 combines with J gene TRBJ2-4; 9 nucleotides line up with TRBD1. The end of the DNA aligns better with TRBJ2-7, so the J call may be wrong. CDR1 is MNHEY, CDR2 SMNVEV, per germline (reference sequence). The CDR3 has 15 residues. The DNA of the CDR3 is TGTGCCAGCAGTTTAGCTGGGACAGGGATCTACGAGCAGTACTTC. This gives the protein CASSLAGTGIYEQYF.

The V and J genes are TRBV5-4 and TRBJ2-5; 7 nucleotides match TRBD2. This CDR3 comprises 16 residues. J was trimmed by 1 base and V by 0 bases; bases with no gene match: 6. CDR1 and CDR2 from the germline V gene are SGHNT and YYREEE (reference sequence). The CDR3 loop is CASSLAPRGGQETQYF. DNA for the CDR3: TGTGCCAGCAGCTTGGCCCCTCGCGGGGGCCAAGAGACCCAGTACTTC.

The chain carries TRBV6-5 and TRBJ2-1; D not resolved. Trimming pared 2 bases from V and 5 bases from J, leaving 10 bases between. The CDR3 runs to 14 residues. Looked up from germline, CDR1 is MNHEY and CDR2 is SVGAGI. The CDR3 protein is CASSYRLGHNEQFF. The CDR3 DNA sequence: TGTGCCAGCAGTTACCGGCTAGGGCACAATGAGCAGTTCTTC.

The chain combines TRBV2 with TRBJ2-7; D might be TRBD1 (5 bases). CDR3 length: 12 residues. V lost 4 bases and J lost 2, with 6 bases in between. Germline V CDR1 and CDR2: SNHLY, FYNNEI. CDR3 in DNA: TGTGCCAGCAGTGTGGGGCCCTACGAGCAGTACTTC. This sequence encodes CASSVGPYEQYF. Looking up the rest from reference TRBV2 and TRBJ2-7 gives the full variable domain: EPEVTQTPSHQVTQMGQEVILRCVPISNHLYFYWYRQILGQKVEFLVSFYNNEISEKSEIFDDQFSVERPDGSNFTLKIRSTKLEDSAMYFCASSVGPYEQYFGPGTRLTVT.

The chain couples TRBV20-1 to TRBJ2-1; TRBD1 aligns across 7 bases. The CDR3 has 13 amino acids. CDR1 and CDR2 (germline): DFQATT, SNEGSKA (reference sequence). Losses at the gene ends were 5 bases for V and 5 bases for J; bases not matched to a gene: 6. CDR3 DNA sequence: TGCAGTGCTGTAGGACAGGTCGACAATGAGCAGTTCTTC. It is translated as CSAVGQVDNEQFF.

The genes are TRBV5-1 and TRBJ1-1, with TRBD1 identical over 8 bases. Trimming removed 0 bases from V and 5 bases from J; junction bases left unmatched: 6. The V gene's germline CDR1 is SGHRS and CDR2 YFSETQ. The CDR3 spans 15 residues. The CDR3 loop is CASSLVQGARTEAFF. Here the CDR3 DNA reads TGCGCCAGCAGCTTGGTGCAGGGGGCGAGAACTGAAGCTTTCTTT.

The DNA for the CDR3 is TGCAGTGCACGTCACAAGATGGGCCCAGGCATTCAGTACTTC. Its protein product is CSARHKMGPGIQYF. The genes are TRBV20-1 and TRBJ2-4; D not resolved. The V and J ends lost 6 bases and 9 bases respectively, with 21 bases between them. Germline CDR1 is DFQATT and CDR2 is SNEGSKA (reference sequence). The CDR3 length is 14 residues.

This rearrangement joins TRBV6-1 to TRBJ2-3; D might be TRBD2 (6 bases). Deletions cut 6 bases from V and 7 bases from J, with 20 bases between. The germline V gene has CDR1 MNHNS and CDR2 SASEGT. CDR3 size: 15 residues. The CDR3: CASSNGLAGLHTQYF. DNA of the CDR3: TGTGCCAGCAGCAACGGACTGGCGGGGTTACATACGCAGTATTTT.

The chain employs TRBV20-1 and TRBJ2-2; possibly TRBD1 or TRBD2 for D (6 bases each). The CDR3 is 15 residues long. Germline V gene sequence: CDR1 DFQATT, CDR2 SNEGSKA (reference sequence). V was clipped by 2 bases and J by 0 bases, with 10 bases between them. The CDR3 nucleotides are TGCAGTGCTAGACTGGGGGGCGCGAACACCGGGGAGCTGTTTTTT. It codes for CSARLGGANTGELFF.

This chain uses TRBV5-1 with TRBJ1-5; D gene uncertain. There are 15 residues in the CDR3. Germline loops: CDR1 SGHRS, CDR2 YFSETQ. The V gene lost 0 bases and the J gene lost 2 bases, with 9 bases spanning the gap. CDR3 loop: CASSLEGHRNQPQHF. As DNA, the CDR3 is TGCGCCAGCAGCTTGGAGGGTCACCGCAATCAGCCCCAGCATTTT.

V is TRBV20-1 and J is TRBJ2-3; the D is unclear. Germline V gene lookup returns CDR1 DFQATT and CDR2 SNEGSKA (reference sequence). This CDR3 contains 14 residues. V lost 0 bases and J lost 8, with 15 bases in between. CDR3 sequence (DNA): TGCAGTGCTAGAGATGGCGGACGCGCAGGTACGCAGTATTTT. Translated, it gives CSARDGGRAGTQYF.

The V call is TRBV6-5, the J call TRBJ1-2, with a possible D match to TRBD1 (6 bases). V was cut by 6 bases and J by 8 bases, with 16 bases left in between. Per the germline V gene, CDR1 is MNHEY and CDR2 is SVGAGI. The CDR3 has 13 residues. CDR3 residues: CASRRAGEYGYTF. As DNA, the CDR3 is TGTGCCAGCAGAAGGGCAGGGGAGTACGGCTACACCTTC.

This clonotype was seen more than once but under ten times. The V call is TRBV20-1, the J call TRBJ2-1, with D perhaps being TRBD1 or TRBD2 (5 bases each). This CDR3 has 16 amino acids. Trimming cost V 4 bases and J 0 bases, with 16 bases left between them. Germline-derived CDR1 and CDR2 are DFQATT and SNEGSKA (reference sequence). In DNA, the CDR3 is TGCAGTGCTACAAGAACGGGGCGTAGCTCCTACAATGAGCAGTTCTTC. It translates to CSATRTGRSSYNEQFF.

The genes are TRBV12-3 or TRBV12-4 and TRBJ2-1, with D perhaps being TRBD1 or TRBD2 (5 bases each). The V gene lost 3 bases and the J gene lost 4 bases, with 13 bases spanning the gap. The CDR3 covers 15 residues. The CDR3, as DNA: TGTGCCAGCAGTTTGGGAGAGGGGCTTTACAATGAGCAGTTCTTC. Translated, it gives CASSLGEGLYNEQFF.

The table lists this clonotype with a count of one. This sequence joins TRBV21-1 and TRBJ2-5; the table calls TRBD1, which could not be checked here. TRBV21-1 counts as a pseudogene. The CDR3 spans 14 residues. CDR3 loop: CASSKAGAGWTQYF. As DNA, the CDR3 is TGTGCCAGCAGCAAAGCTGGGGCAGGGTGGACCCAGTACTTC.

The chain recombines TRBV10-1 with TRBJ2-3, with TRBD2 matching over 7 bases. The V gene's germline CDR1 is WNHNN and CDR2 SYGVQD (reference sequence). The CDR3 consists of 14 residues. V shed 3 bases and J 3 bases; nucleotides not matched to a gene: 3. The CDR3 here is CASSDLAETDTQYF. CDR3 bases: TGCGCCAGCAGTGACCTAGCGGAAACAGATACGCAGTATTTT.

This clonotype occurred a few times. V is TRBV10-3 and J is TRBJ1-6, with D maybe TRBD1 (6 bases). The CDR3 totals 14 residues. The V end lost 3 bases, the J end lost 8 bases, and 11 bases lay between the germline ends. Germline lookup yields CDR1 ENHRY and CDR2 SYGVKD. CDR3 in amino acids: CAISDGTRDSPLHF. The CDR3 nucleotides are TGTGCCATCAGTGATGGGACACGGGATTCACCCCTCCACTTT.

The V gene is TRBV13, the J gene TRBJ2-7, with D perhaps being TRBD1 or TRBD2 (6 bases each). The CDR3 runs 16 residues. Germline lookup yields CDR1 PRHDT and CDR2 FYEKMQ (reference sequence). Trimming removed 0 bases from V and 2 bases from J, with 14 bases in between. CDR3 DNA: TGTGCCAGCAGCTTAGGGGGGGGCAGGAGGGCCTACGAGCAGTACTTC. Protein product: CASSLGGGRRAYEQYF.